These T cell receptor beta chains were read from a single sample in a study of T cell clonotyping in hematopoietic cell transplantation. Clones were read by immunoSEQ multiplex PCR, and TCRdb kept only the in-frame ones, dropping some. The table includes 10,000 to 15,000 clones, approximately 92% detected once. Sequenced material: peripheral blood mononuclear cells. The receptors here all came from a human donor who either received an allogeneic hematopoietic cell transplant for a myeloid malignancy or was a related donor (not recorded which). Some clones in this sample may be carry-over from other donors' samples. Each CDR3 is given with its conserved first and last residue. A D gene is named only where the DNA matches it firmly. Only part of the rows carry a size: once, few, many, or a class if the clone is expanded.

J | size | V | D | DNA | CDR3
TRBJ2-1 | . | TRBV7-9 | . | TGTGCCAGCAGCCCGCTCGGCGTCTACAATGAGCAGTTCTTC | CASSPLGVYNEQFF
TRBJ1-6 | . | TRBV5-5 | . | TGTGCCAGCAGCTTGGTACGGGGAGAATCCTATAATTCACCCCTCCACTTT | CASSLVRGESYNSPLHF
TRBJ2-2 | . | TRBV25-1 | . | TGTGCCAGCAGTGGGCCGGCGGGAACCGGGGAGCTGTTTTTT | CASSGPAGTGELFF
TRBJ1-2 | . | TRBV2 | . | TGTGCCAGCAGGACTCTAGCTAACTATGGCTACACCTTC | CASRTLANYGYTF
TRBJ2-1 | . | TRBV15 | . | TGTGCCACCAGCAGAGGGACTAATTACAATGAGCAGTTCTTC | CATSRGTNYNEQFF
TRBJ1-1 | . | TRBV6-6 | . | TGTGCCAGCAGTTACTTTTATTACGAGGCACAGTCTGAAGCTTTCTTT | CASSYFYYEAQSEAFF
TRBJ2-5 | . | TRBV7-3 | . | TGTGCCAGCAGCTCCCACGCGGCTGAGACCCAGTACTTC | CASSSHAAETQYF
TRBJ2-5 | . | TRBV9 | TRBD2 | TGTGCCAGCAGCGCCCGGGGGGTCCAAGAGACCCAGTACTTC | CASSARGVQETQYF
TRBJ1-5 | . | TRBV7-9 | TRBD1 | TGTGCCAGCAGCTTAGGGACAGGGGTAAGCAATCAGCCCCAGCATTTT | CASSLGTGVSNQPQHF
TRBJ2-3 | . | TRBV29-1 | . | TGCAGCGTTGAAGGTTGGCAGTTCACAGATACGCAGTATTTT | CSVEGWQFTDTQYF
TRBJ2-5 | once | TRBV27 | TRBD2 | TGTGCCAGCAGTCCCTCTTTAGCGGGGGGCCTTCATAGTCAGTACTTC | CASSPSLAGGLHSQYF
TRBJ2-7 | . | TRBV4-3 | TRBD2 | TGCGCCAGCAGCCAAGATTTTGGAGCGGGGGGTCTCTACGAGCAGTACTTC | CASSQDFGAGGLYEQYF
TRBJ2-7 | . | TRBV19 | TRBD2 | TGTGCCAGTAGTTACGGGGGGTCGGGTACCTACGAGCAGTACTTC | CASSYGGSGTYEQYF
TRBJ1-5 | . | TRBV9 | . | TGTGCCAGCAGCGTAAGCCCAGGACAGCCCCAGCATTTT | CASSVSPGQPQHF
TRBJ2-7 | . | TRBV9 | . | TGTGCCAGCAGCGTTTCCCCAGGTTCCTACGAGCAGTACTTC | CASSVSPGSYEQYF
TRBJ1-2 | few | TRBV30 | . | TGTGCCTGGAGCATGATAGGGCAGCGCCATGGCTACACCTTC | CAWSMIGQRHGYTF
TRBJ2-1 | . | TRBV5-6 | . | TGTGCCAGCAGCAGAGGACGGATAAATGAGCAGTTCTTC | CASSRGRINEQFF
TRBJ1-5 | . | TRBV19 | . | TGTGCCAGTAGCCTCAGCAGCAATCAGCCCCAGCATTTT | CASSLSSNQPQHF
TRBJ1-1 | . | TRBV4-1 | . | TGCGCCAGCAGCCAAGCCTCGGTGAACACTGAAGCTTTCTTT | CASSQASVNTEAFF
TRBJ2-6 | once | TRBV7-9 | TRBD1 | TGTGCCAGCAGCTTAGTTGGGGGCAGGGGGACGTATGGGGCCAACGTCCTGACTTTC | CASSLVGGRGTYGANVLTF
TRBJ2-7 | . | TRBV5-1 | . | TGCGCCAGCAGCTCGACAGGAGGGACCTACGAGCAGTACTTC | CASSSTGGTYEQYF
TRBJ1-1 | once | TRBV7-2 | . | TGTGCCAGCAGCTTAGGTCGACGAGGCACTGAAGCTTTCTTT | CASSLGRRGTEAFF
TRBJ1-3 | . | TRBV30 | TRBD1 | TGTGCCTGGAGGGCCCCCGGGACAGTGAGCTCTGGAAACACCATATATTTT | CAWRAPGTVSSGNTIYF
TRBJ2-5 | . | TRBV30 | TRBD2 | TGTGCCTGGACCCCCGGGGGGGAGACCCAGTACTTC | CAWTPGGETQYF
TRBJ2-2 | once | TRBV9 | . | TGTGCCAGCAGCCCTCACGTTGATGTTACCGGGGAGCTGTTTTTT | CASSPHVDVTGELFF
TRBJ2-1 | . | TRBV4-1 | . | TGCGCCAGCAGCCAAGATCGATCGGCAGGGGGGAATGAGCAGTTCTTC | CASSQDRSAGGNEQFF
TRBJ1-1 | . | TRBV7-8 | . | TGTGCCAGCAGCCTCATGGCGATGAACACTGAAGCTTTCTTT | CASSLMAMNTEAFF
TRBJ1-1 | . | TRBV5-1 | TRBD1 | TGCGCCAGCAGCCCCGTGGACAGGCAGACTGAAGCTTTCTTT | CASSPVDRQTEAFF
TRBJ2-7 | few | TRBV10-1 | . | TGCGCCAGCAGTGAGTTTTCGACGGTAGGAGAGCAGTACTTC | CASSEFSTVGEQYF
TRBJ1-1 | . | TRBV29-1 | . | TGCAGCGTTGAAGTAAGACGGCAGGGCTGGACTGAAGCTTTCTTT | CSVEVRRQGWTEAFF
TRBJ2-7 | few | TRBV5-6 | . | TGTGCCAGCAGCTTCCGGACACGAGGCTACGAGCAGTACTTC | CASSFRTRGYEQYF
TRBJ1-2 | . | TRBV6-5 | . | TGTGCCAGCAGTTACTTGGCGGCAGTCGAGGGCTACACCTTC | CASSYLAAVEGYTF
TRBJ1-2 | . | TRBV7-3 | . | TGTGCCAGCAGCTTGGGAGGAGGGAATGGCTACACCTTC | CASSLGGGNGYTF
TRBJ2-7 | . | TRBV2 | TRBD1 | TGTGCCAGCAGATGGACAGGTGATTCCTACGAGCAGTACTTC | CASRWTGDSYEQYF
TRBJ1-3 | few | TRBV6-5 | . | TGTGCCAGCGTTAGCTCTGGAAACACCATATATTTT | CASVSSGNTIYF
TRBJ1-2 | . | TRBV6-5 | . | TGTGCCAGCAAACCGGGACATCAAAACTATGGCTACACCTTC | CASKPGHQNYGYTF
TRBJ2-1 | . | TRBV4-3 | . | TGCGCCAGCAGCCAAGACCTCCTCGCGCGGGGACACAATGAGCAGTTCTTC | CASSQDLLARGHNEQFF
TRBJ2-5 | . | TRBV2 | TRBD2 | TGTGCCAGCAGTGAAGAAACGTCGGGGGGGCCGTGGGAGACCCAGTACTTC | CASSEETSGGPWETQYF
TRBJ2-6 | . | TRBV27 | . | TGTGCCACCCTCTCCCTCTCTGGGGCCAACGTCCTGACTTTC | CATLSLSGANVLTF
TRBJ2-4 | . | TRBV4-2 | . | TGTGCCAGCAGCCAAGATAGGGGGGTAGACATTCAGTACTTC | CASSQDRGVDIQYF
TRBJ2-7 | . | TRBV5-1 | . | TGCGCCAGCAGCTTGGAGAGTGGGGGGATCGGGCAGTACTTC | CASSLESGGIGQYF
TRBJ1-3 | . | TRBV9 | TRBD1 | TGTGCCAGCAGCGTGGGACAGGGGGGCGCTGATGGAAACACCATATATTTT | CASSVGQGGADGNTIYF
TRBJ1-3 | . | TRBV30 | . | TGTGCCTGGGGGACGGGCTTGACAGTCTCTGGAAACACCATATATTTT | CAWGTGLTVSGNTIYF
TRBJ1-5 | . | TRBV19 | . | TGTGCCAGTAGTATAGGTTCAGGGAGCAATCAGCCCCAGCATTTT | CASSIGSGSNQPQHF
TRBJ1-2 | few | TRBV25-1 | . | TGTGCCAGCAGTGGGGCAGGGAAGGCGCTTGGCTACACCTTC | CASSGAGKALGYTF
TRBJ2-4 | . | TRBV5-4 | . | TGTGCCAGCAGCGACGTAGGAGCCAAAAACATTCAGTACTTC | CASSDVGAKNIQYF
TRBJ2-7 | . | TRBV29-1 | . | TGCAGCGCTGGGCCCGGGAAACACTACGAGCAGTACTTC | CSAGPGKHYEQYF
TRBJ1-1 | . | TRBV10-3 | TRBD1 | TGTGCCACCGGGACAGGGAACACTGAAGCTTTCTTT | CATGTGNTEAFF
TRBJ1-2 | . | TRBV4-1 | . | TGCGCCAGCAGCCCCGACAGGATGAACTATGGCTACACCTTC | CASSPDRMNYGYTF
TRBJ1-3 | . | TRBV5-4 | . | TGTGCCAGCAGCTTGGAGGACCTGGGGCACACCATATATTTT | CASSLEDLGHTIYF
TRBJ1-2 | few | TRBV5-5 | . | TGTGCCAGCAGCTTGGAGGGAGAAATTTATGGCTACACCTTC | CASSLEGEIYGYTF
TRBJ2-3 | . | TRBV5-6 | . | TGTGCCAGCAGCCCGACAGTGTCTAGCACAGATACGCAGTATTTT | CASSPTVSSTDTQYF
TRBJ2-3 | . | TRBV7-9 | TRBD2 | TGTGCCAGCAGCTATTCGGCGGGGGGTTCTACGCAGTATTTT | CASSYSAGGSTQYF
TRBJ1-1 | . | TRBV7-9 | . | TGTGCCAGCAGCTTAGCGACGGAGACTGAAGCTTTCTTT | CASSLATETEAFF
TRBJ1-2 | . | TRBV19 | . | TGTGCCAGTAATAACCGGGGCGTCGGCTACACCTTC | CASNNRGVGYTF
TRBJ1-1 | . | TRBV19 | TRBD1 | TGTGCCAGTAGTATTCTCAGGGGGTTCCTTCGTGACACTGAAGCTTTCTTT | CASSILRGFLRDTEAFF
TRBJ2-7 | . | TRBV27 | . | TGTGCCAGCAGCCCGGATGGGCAGGCCCTCTACGAGCAGTACTTC | CASSPDGQALYEQYF